One sample yielded the 14 T cell receptor beta chains listed below, sequenced in a study of cytomegalovirus exposure and HLA in healthy donors. Use of 60 Vbeta and 13 Jbeta primers characterized the PCR. TCRdb keeps only in-frame clones here, not all; method: immunoSEQ multiplex PCR. The table lists some 96,000 clones, around 64% of them singletons. Sequencing was performed on PBMCs. Every receptor here comes from a man in his sixties in good health and CMV-seronegative.

The CDR3 bases are TGTGCCAGCAGCTCAGGGGTTGGAGACTATGGCTACACCTTC. It codes for CASSSGVGDYGYTF. The J gene is TRBJ1-2, the V gene TRBV5-4; possible D gene TRBD1, 6 bases. V lost 3 bases, J lost 3 bases, and 12 bases lay in between. The CDR3 is 14 amino acids. Germline V lookup: CDR1 SGHNT, CDR2 YYREEE (reference sequence).

The J gene is TRBJ2-3, the V gene TRBV27; 7 bases line up with TRBD1. This CDR3 is 15 amino acids long. Germline CDR1 reads MNHEY; CDR2 reads SMNVEV (reference sequence). Losses at the gene ends were 7 bases for V and 0 bases for J; bases not matched to a gene: 7. CDR3: CASKTGFTSTDTQYF. CDR3 sequence (DNA): TGTGCCAGCAAGACAGGGTTTACAAGCACAGATACGCAGTATTTT.

This clone was seen only a few times. The rearrangement links TRBV7-7 to TRBJ2-2; D is possibly TRBD1 (5 bases). The CDR3 contains 15 residues. The V gene lost 0 bases and the J gene lost 4 bases, with 9 bases spanning the gap. Germline V gene sequence: CDR1 SSHAT, CDR2 FNYEAQ (reference sequence). CDR3 amino acids: CASSLAYRSTGELFF. The CDR3 DNA follows: TGTGCCAGCAGCTTAGCTTACAGGAGCACCGGGGAGCTGTTTTTT.

The rearrangement joins TRBV5-1 to TRBJ2-1; 11 bases agree with TRBD2. J lost 6 bases, V lost 0 bases, and 5 bases had no gene match. The CDR3 contains 16 residues. Germline CDR1 SGHRS, CDR2 YFSETQ. CDR3 DNA sequence: TGCGCCAGCAGCTTGGTCGTAGCGGGAGGGGGCAATGAGCAGTTCTTC. Protein: CASSLVVAGGGNEQFF.

The sample holds a few counts of this clone. The chain is built from TRBV11-3 and TRBJ1-1; tentatively, D is TRBD1 (6 bases). Germline V lookup: CDR1 SGHNT, CDR2 YENEEA. V shed 5 bases and J shed 2 bases, with 9 bases lying between them. This CDR3 is 13 amino acids long. The CDR3 loop is CASSQGHNTEAFF. The CDR3 DNA follows: TGTGCCAGCAGCCAGGGACACAACACTGAAGCTTTCTTT.

As regards this clone: Other DNA sequences in this specimen translate into the identical CDR3. The chain has TRBV19 and TRBJ1-2, with TRBD1 as a possible D gene (6 bases). Germline CDR1 LNHDA, CDR2 SQIVND (reference sequence). The germline V and J ends were trimmed by 3 bases and 4 bases, with 12 bases remaining between them. This CDR3 has 14 amino acids. In DNA, the CDR3 is TGTGCCAGTAGTATCGGGGCAGGGGCCTATGGCTACACCTTC. This encodes CASSIGAGAYGYTF.

This clone was seen a few times. V and J are TRBV4-2 and TRBJ1-1; D perhaps matches TRBD1 (5 bases). This CDR3 is 14 amino acids long. Germline V gene lookup returns CDR1 LGHNA and CDR2 YNFKEQ. With 0 bases removed from V and 10 bases from J, the gap between germline ends came to 15 bases. In DNA form, the CDR3 reads TGTGCCAGCAGCCAAGATGTCCGGCAGGGTAGAGCTTTCTTT. It translates to CASSQDVRQGRAFF.

The chain carries TRBV29-1 and TRBJ1-5; 9 bases are shared with TRBD1. The CDR3 length is 14 residues. Per the germline V gene, CDR1 is SQVTM and CDR2 is ANQGSEA. The V and J ends lost 6 bases and 4 bases, in that order; junction bases with no gene match: 7. The CDR3 DNA follows: TGCAGCGTCGGTACTGGGACAGGGAATCAGCCCCAGCATTTT. The encoded protein is CSVGTGTGNQPQHF.

This chain uses TRBV9 with TRBJ1-5, with 7 bases matching TRBD1. The V and J ends lost 3 bases and 4 bases, in that order; junction bases with no gene match: 4. This CDR3 is 14 amino acids long. Germline values: CDR1 SGDLS, CDR2 YYNGEE. CDR3 sequence (DNA): TGTGCCAGCAGCGGATCAGGGGGAAATCAGCCCCAGCATTTT. Translating gives CASSGSGGNQPQHF.

The V and J genes are TRBV19 and TRBJ1-1, with 8 nucleotides matching TRBD1. The trim removed 6 bases at V and 11 bases at J, leaving 5 bases unmatched. This CDR3 spans 11 amino acids. CDR1 is LNHDA and CDR2 is SQIVND in the germline V gene (reference sequence). The CDR3 loop is CASRNRGDAFF. The CDR3 DNA reads as TGTGCCAGTAGAAACAGGGGGGACGCTTTCTTT.

V is TRBV18 and J is TRBJ1-2; D is possibly TRBD1 (5 bases). The CDR3 contains 14 residues. Germline lookup yields CDR1 KGHSH and CDR2 LQKENI. V shed 1 base and J shed 6 bases, with 12 bases lying between them. CDR3 sequence (DNA): TGTGCCAGCTCACCACTAAGGACAAATGATGGCTACACCTTC. Protein: CASSPLRTNDGYTF.

This chain uses TRBV4-2 with TRBJ2-2; 10 positions agree with TRBD2. The CDR3 length is 19 residues. V gave up 1 base and J gave up 5 bases; unmatched junction bases: 13. Germline loops: CDR1 LGHNA, CDR2 YNFKEQ. CDR3 DNA: TGTGCCAGCAGCCAAGCCCCGGGACTAGCGACCCTTAATACCGGGGAGCTGTTTTTT. Protein: CASSQAPGLATLNTGELFF.

The chain is built from TRBV28 and TRBJ2-1; D might be TRBD1 (5 bases). The V gene lost 6 bases and the J gene lost 0 bases, with 12 bases spanning the gap. Germline V gene lookup returns CDR1 MDHEN and CDR2 SYDVKM. The CDR3 runs to 15 residues. The CDR3 bases are TGTGCCAGCAGCTTCACAGGAAACTCCTACAATGAGCAGTTCTTC. Its translation is CASSFTGNSYNEQFF.

The chain links TRBV28 to TRBJ1-3, with D unclear. Germline-derived CDR1 and CDR2 are MDHEN and SYDVKM. V was shortened by 5 bases and J by 0 bases, with 11 bases between the two germline ends. The CDR3 runs to 15 residues. The CDR3 bases are TGTGCCAGCAGTCCCTCCCGGTCCTCTGGAAACACCATATATTTT. Translation: CASSPSRSSGNTIYF.